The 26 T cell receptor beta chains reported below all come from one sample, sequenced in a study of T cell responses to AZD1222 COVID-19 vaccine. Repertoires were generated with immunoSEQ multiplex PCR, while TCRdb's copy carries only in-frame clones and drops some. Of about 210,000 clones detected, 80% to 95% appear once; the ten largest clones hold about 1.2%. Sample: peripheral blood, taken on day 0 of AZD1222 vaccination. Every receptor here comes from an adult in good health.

CDR3 loop: CASSTNTEAFF. CDR3 DNA: TGCGCCAGCAGCACAAACACTGAAGCTTTCTTT. The chain links TRBV4-1 to TRBJ1-1; no firm D call. With 5 bases removed from V and 2 bases from J, the gap between germline ends came to 3 bases. CDR1 and CDR2 (germline): MGHRA, YSYEKL. The CDR3 is 11 residues long.

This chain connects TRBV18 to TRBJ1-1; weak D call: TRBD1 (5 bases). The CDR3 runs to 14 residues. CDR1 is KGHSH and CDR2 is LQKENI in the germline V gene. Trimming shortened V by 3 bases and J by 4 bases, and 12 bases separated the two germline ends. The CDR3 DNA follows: TGTGCCAGCTCACCGGGGGGGGTCGGCACTGAAGCTTTCTTT. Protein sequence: CASSPGGVGTEAFF.

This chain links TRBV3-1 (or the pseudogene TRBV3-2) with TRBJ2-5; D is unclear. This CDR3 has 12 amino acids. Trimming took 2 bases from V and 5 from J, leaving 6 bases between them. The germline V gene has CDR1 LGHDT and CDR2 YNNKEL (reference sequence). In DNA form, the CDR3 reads TGTGCCAGCAGCCAACCCCGGGAGACCCAGTACTTC. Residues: CASSQPRETQYF.

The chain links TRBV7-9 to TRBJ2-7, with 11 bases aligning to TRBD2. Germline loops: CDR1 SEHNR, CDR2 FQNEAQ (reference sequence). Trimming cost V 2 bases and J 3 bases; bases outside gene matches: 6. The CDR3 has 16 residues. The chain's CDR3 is CASSLWGLAENYEQYF. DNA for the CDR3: TGTGCCAGCAGCTTATGGGGACTAGCGGAAAACTACGAGCAGTACTTC.

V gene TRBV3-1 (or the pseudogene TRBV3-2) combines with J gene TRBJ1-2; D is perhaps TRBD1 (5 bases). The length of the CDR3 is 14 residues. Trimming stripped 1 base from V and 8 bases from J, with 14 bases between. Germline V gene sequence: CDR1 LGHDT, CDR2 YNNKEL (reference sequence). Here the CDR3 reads CASSQGGRRDGYTF. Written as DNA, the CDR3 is TGTGCCAGCAGCCAAGGGGGCCGGCGTGACGGCTACACCTTC.

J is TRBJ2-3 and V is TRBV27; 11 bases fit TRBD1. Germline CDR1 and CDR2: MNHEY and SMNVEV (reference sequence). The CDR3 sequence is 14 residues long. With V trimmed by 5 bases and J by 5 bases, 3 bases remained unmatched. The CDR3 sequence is CASSGTGGVDTQYF. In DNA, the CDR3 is TGTGCCAGCAGTGGGACAGGGGGTGTAGATACGCAGTATTTT.

CDR3 sequence reads: CASKEGGTDSYEQYF. The CDR3 bases are TGTGCCAGCAAGGAGGGCGGGACAGACTCCTACGAGCAGTACTTC. The chain couples TRBV6-6 to TRBJ2-7; weak D call: TRBD1 (7 bases). CDR3 length: 15 amino acids. V was cut by 7 bases and J by 0 bases, with 16 bases left in between. Germline CDR1 and CDR2: MNHNY and SVGAGI (reference sequence).

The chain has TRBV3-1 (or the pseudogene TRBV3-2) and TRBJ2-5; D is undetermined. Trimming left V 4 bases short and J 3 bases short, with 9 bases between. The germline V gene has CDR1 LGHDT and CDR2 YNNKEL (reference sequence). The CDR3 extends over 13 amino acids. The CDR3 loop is CASSLVQKETQYF. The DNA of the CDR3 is TGTGCCAGCAGCCTCGTACAGAAAGAGACCCAGTACTTC.

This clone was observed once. CDR3 protein: CASWNAAYEQYF. The CDR3 nucleotides read TGTGCCAGCTGGAATGCAGCCTACGAGCAGTACTTC. The rearrangement joins TRBV27 to TRBJ2-7; D unclear. Deletions cut 8 bases from V and 2 bases from J, with 10 bases between. The CDR3 consists of 12 residues. Germline lookup yields CDR1 MNHEY and CDR2 SMNVEV (reference sequence).

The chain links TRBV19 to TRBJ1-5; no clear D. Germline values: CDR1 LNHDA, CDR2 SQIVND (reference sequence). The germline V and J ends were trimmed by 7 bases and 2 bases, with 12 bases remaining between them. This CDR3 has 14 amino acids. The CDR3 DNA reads TGTGCCAGTAAGGTGGCCCAGCGCAATCAGCCCCAGCATTTT. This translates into CASKVAQRNQPQHF.

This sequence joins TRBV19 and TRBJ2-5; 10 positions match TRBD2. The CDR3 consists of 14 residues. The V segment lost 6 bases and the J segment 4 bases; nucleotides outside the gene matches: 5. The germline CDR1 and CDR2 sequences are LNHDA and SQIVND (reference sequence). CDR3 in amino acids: CASRGAGGVETQYF. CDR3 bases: TGTGCCAGTAGGGGAGCGGGGGGGGTAGAGACCCAGTACTTC.

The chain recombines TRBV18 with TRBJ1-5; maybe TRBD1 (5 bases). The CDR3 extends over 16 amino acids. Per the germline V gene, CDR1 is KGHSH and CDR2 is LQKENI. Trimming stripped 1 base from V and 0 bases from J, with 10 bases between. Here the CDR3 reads CASSPRGGYSNQPQHF. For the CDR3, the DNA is TGTGCCAGCTCACCACGCGGGGGGTATAGCAATCAGCCCCAGCATTTT.

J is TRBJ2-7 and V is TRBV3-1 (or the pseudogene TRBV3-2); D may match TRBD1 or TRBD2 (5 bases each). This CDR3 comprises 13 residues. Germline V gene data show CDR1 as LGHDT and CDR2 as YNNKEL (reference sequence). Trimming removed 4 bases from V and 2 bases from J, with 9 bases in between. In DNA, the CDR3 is TGTGCCAGCAGCCGGGACGGCACCTACGAGCAGTACTTC. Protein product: CASSRDGTYEQYF.

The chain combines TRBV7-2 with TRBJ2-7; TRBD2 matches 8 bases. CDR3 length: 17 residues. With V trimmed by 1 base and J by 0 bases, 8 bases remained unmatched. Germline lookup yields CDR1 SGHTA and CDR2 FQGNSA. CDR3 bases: TGTGCCAGCAGCTTAGGAGGGCAGCGGGGGAGCTCCTACGAGCAGTACTTC. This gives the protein CASSLGGQRGSSYEQYF.

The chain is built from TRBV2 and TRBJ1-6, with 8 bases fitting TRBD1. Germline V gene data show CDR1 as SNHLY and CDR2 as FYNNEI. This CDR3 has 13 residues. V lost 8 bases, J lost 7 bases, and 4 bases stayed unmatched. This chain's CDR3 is CASAGTGNSPLHF. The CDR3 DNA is TGTGCCAGCGCCGGGACAGGAAATTCACCCCTCCACTTT. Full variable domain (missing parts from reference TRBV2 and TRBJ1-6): EPEVTQTPSHQVTQMGQEVILRCVPISNHLYFYWYRQILGQKVEFLVSFYNNEISEKSEIFDDQFSVERPDGSNFTLKIRSTKLEDSAMYFCASAGTGNSPLHFGNGTRLTVT.

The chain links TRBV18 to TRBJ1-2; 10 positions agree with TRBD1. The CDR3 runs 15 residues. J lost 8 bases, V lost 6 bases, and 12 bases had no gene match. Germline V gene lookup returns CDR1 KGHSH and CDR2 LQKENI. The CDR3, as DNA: TGTGCCAGCTCGCCCGGGACAGGGGCGTTCAGAGGCTACACCTTC. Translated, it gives CASSPGTGAFRGYTF. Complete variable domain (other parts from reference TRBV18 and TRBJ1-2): NAGVMQNPRHLVRRRGQEARLRCSPMKGHSHVYWYRQLPEEGLKFMVYLQKENIIDESGMPKERFSAEFPKEGPSILRIQQVVRGDSAAYFCASSPGTGAFRGYTFGSGTRLTVV.

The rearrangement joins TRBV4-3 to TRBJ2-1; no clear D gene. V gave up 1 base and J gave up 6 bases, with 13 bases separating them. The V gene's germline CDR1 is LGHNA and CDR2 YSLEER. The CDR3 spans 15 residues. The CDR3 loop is CASSQGSLGGNEQFF. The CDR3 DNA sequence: TGCGCCAGCAGCCAAGGTTCCCTCGGTGGCAATGAGCAGTTCTTC.

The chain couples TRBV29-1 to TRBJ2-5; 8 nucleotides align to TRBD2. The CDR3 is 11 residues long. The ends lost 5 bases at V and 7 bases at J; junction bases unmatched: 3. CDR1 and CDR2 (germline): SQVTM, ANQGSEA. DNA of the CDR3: TGCAGCGTTCGGGAGGGCGGGACCCAGTACTTC. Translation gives CSVREGGTQYF. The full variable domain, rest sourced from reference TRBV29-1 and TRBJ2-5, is SAVISQKPSRDICQRGTSLTIQCQVDSQVTMMFWYRQQPGQSLTLIATANQGSEATYESGFVIDKFPISRPNLTFSTLTVSNMSPEDSSIYLCSVREGGTQYFGPGTRLLVL.

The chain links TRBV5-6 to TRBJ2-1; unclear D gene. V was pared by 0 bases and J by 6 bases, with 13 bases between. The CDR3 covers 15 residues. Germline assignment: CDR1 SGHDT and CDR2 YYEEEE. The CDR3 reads CASSLDGHLGNEQFF. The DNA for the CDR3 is TGTGCCAGCAGCTTGGACGGCCACCTCGGCAATGAGCAGTTCTTC.

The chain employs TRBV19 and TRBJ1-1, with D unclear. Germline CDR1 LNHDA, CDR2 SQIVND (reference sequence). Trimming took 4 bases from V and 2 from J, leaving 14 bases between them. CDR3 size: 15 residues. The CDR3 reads CASSTGVNINTEAFF. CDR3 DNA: TGTGCCAGTAGTACAGGAGTAAATATAAACACTGAAGCTTTCTTT.

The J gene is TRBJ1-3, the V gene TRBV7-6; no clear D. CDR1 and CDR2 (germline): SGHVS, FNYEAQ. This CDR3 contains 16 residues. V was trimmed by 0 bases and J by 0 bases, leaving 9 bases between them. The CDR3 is CASSLARDASGNTIYF. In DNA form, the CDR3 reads TGTGCCAGCAGCTTAGCCAGAGACGCCTCTGGAAACACCATATATTTT.

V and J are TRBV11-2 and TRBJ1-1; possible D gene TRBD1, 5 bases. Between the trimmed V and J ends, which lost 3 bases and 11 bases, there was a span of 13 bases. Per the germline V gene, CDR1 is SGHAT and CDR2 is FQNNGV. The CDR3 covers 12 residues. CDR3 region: CASSFKGTGAFF. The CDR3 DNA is TGTGCCAGCAGCTTCAAGGGGACGGGGGCTTTCTTT.

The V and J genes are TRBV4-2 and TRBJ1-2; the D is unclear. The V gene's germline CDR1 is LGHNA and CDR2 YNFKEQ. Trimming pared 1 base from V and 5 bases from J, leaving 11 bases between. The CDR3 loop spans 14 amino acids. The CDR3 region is CASSQGSSAYGYTF. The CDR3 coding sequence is TGTGCCAGCAGCCAAGGGAGCTCAGCGTATGGCTACACCTTC.

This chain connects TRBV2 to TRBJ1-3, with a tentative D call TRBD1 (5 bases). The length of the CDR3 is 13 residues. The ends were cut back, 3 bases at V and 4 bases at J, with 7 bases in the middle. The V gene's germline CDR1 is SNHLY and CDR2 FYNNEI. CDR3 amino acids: CASSEQGGNTIYF. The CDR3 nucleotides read TGTGCCAGCAGTGAGCAGGGCGGAAACACCATATATTTT.

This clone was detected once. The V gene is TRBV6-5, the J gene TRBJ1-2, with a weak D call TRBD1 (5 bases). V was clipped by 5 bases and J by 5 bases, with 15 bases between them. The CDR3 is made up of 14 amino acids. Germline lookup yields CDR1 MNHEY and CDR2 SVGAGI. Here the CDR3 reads CASSPLGDLYGYTF. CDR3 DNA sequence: TGTGCCAGCAGTCCACTCGGGGACCTTTATGGCTACACCTTC.

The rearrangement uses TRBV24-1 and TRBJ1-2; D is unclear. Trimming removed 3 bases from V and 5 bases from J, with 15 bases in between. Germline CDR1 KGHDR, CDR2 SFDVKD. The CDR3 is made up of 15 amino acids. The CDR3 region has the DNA TGTGCCACCAGTGATCCCGGAGAGGGAGAGTATGGCTACACCTTC. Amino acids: CATSDPGEGEYGYTF.